The T cell receptor beta chain described here comes from a study of graft-versus-host responses after intestinal transplantation. Overall study findings and caveats: Ileal or blood samples showed some GvH clones first, and such clones were also found in recipient marrow.

Method: immunoSEQ multiplex PCR; TCRdb's copy keeps in-frame clones and lacks some. The sample holds 45,000 to 55,000 clones, 80% to 95% seen once. Worth noting for this clone: Its target is unknown.

The CDR3 is 14 amino acids. The V gene's germline CDR1 is SGHNT and CDR2 YENEEA. V was pared by 1 base and J by 2 bases, with 7 bases between. The chain combines TRBV11-3 with TRBJ2-3; D not resolved. The sample here was PBMCs, taken about 120 weeks after a first intestinal transplant, on the day of a second. The sequence was obtained from a human patient who received an intestinal transplant, so some T cells may come from the graft donor. CDR3 residues: CASSLVGFTDTQYF. CDR3 DNA: TGTGCCAGCAGCTTAGTAGGGTTCACAGATACGCAGTATTTT. Based on the CDR3 plus reference TRBV11-3 and TRBJ2-3, the full variable domain is EAGVVQSPRYKIIEKKQPVAFWCNPISGHNTLYWYLQNLGQGPELLIRYENEEAVDDSQLPKDRFSAERLKGVDSTLKIQPAELGDSAVYLCASSLVGFTDTQYFGPGTRLTVL.